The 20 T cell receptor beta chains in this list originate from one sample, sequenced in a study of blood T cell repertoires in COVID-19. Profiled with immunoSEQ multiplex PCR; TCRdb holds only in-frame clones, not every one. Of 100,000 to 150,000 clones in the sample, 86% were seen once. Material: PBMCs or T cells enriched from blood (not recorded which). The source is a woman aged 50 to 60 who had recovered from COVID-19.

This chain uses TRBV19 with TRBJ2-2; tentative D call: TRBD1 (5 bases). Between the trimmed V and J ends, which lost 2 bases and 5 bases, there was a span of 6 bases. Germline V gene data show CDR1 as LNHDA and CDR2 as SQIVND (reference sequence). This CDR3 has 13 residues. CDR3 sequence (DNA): TGTGCCAGTAGTATAAGGGGAACCGGGGAGCTGTTTTTT. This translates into CASSIRGTGELFF.

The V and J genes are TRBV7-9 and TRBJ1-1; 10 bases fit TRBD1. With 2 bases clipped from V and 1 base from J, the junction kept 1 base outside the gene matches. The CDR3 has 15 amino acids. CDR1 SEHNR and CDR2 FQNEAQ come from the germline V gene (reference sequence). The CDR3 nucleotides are TGTGCCAGCAGCTTATGGACAGGGGGGAACACTGAAGCTTTCTTT. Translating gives CASSLWTGGNTEAFF.

The CDR3 loop is CASSSGQSGNTIYF. The CDR3 bases are TGCGCCAGCAGCTCGGGACAGTCTGGAAACACCATATATTTT. This chain links TRBV5-1 with TRBJ1-3, with 7 bases identical to TRBD1. The CDR3 extends over 14 amino acids. V was clipped by 3 bases and J by 1 base; unmatched bases: 1. Germline V gene sequence: CDR1 SGHRS, CDR2 YFSETQ.

The CDR3 spells CASTRTGTLYEQYF. In nucleotides, the CDR3 is TGTGCCAGCACCCGGACAGGGACCCTCTACGAGCAGTACTTC. The rearrangement links TRBV25-1 to TRBJ2-7; 8 bases fit TRBD1. V shed 7 bases and J 3 bases; nucleotides not matched to a gene: 8. From germline, CDR1 is MGHDK and CDR2 SYGVNS. CDR3 length equals 14 residues.

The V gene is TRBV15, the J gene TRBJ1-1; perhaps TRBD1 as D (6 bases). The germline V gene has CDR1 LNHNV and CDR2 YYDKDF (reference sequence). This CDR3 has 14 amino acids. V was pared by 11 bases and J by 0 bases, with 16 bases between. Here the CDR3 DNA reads TGTGCCCGCGCGGCAAGGGGGATGAACACTGAAGCTTTCTTT. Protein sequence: CARAARGMNTEAFF.

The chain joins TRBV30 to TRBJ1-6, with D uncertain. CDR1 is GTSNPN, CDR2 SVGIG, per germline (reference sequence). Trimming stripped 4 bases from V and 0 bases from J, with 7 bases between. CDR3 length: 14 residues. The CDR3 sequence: CAWTSSSYNSPLHF. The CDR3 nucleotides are TGTGCCTGGACGAGTAGCTCCTATAATTCACCCCTCCACTTT.

DNA of the CDR3: TGCGCCAGCAGCCCCAGGGGGGGGGAGCTGTTTTTT. It yields the protein CASSPRGGELFF. The chain has TRBV5-1 and TRBJ2-2, with 7 bases matching TRBD1. Germline lookup yields CDR1 SGHRS and CDR2 YFSETQ. V lost 4 bases and J lost 8; bases outside the gene matches: 2. This CDR3 has 12 residues.

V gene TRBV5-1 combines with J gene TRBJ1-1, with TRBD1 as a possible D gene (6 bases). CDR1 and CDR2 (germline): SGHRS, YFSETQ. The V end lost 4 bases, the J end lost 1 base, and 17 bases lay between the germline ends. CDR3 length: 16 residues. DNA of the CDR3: TGCGCCAGCAGCCCCTATATACAGGGACAGAACACTGAAGCTTTCTTT. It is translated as CASSPYIQGQNTEAFF.

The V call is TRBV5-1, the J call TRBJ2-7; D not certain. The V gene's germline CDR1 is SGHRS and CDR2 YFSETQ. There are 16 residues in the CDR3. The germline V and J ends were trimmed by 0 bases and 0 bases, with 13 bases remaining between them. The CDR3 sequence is CASSLGDPLSSYEQYF. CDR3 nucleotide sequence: TGCGCCAGCAGCTTGGGAGATCCCTTGAGCTCCTACGAGCAGTACTTC. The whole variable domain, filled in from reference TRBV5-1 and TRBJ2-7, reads KAGVTQTPRYLIKTRGQQVTLSCSPISGHRSVSWYQQTPGQGLQFLFEYFSETQRNKGNFPGRFSGRQFSNSRSEMNVSTLELGDSALYLCASSLGDPLSSYEQYFGPGTRLTVT.

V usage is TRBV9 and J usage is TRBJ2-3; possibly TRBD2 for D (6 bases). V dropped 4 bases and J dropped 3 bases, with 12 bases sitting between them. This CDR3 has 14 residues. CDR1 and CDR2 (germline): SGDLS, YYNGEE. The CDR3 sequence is CASSLGGLTDTQYF. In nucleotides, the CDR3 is TGTGCCAGCAGCCTAGGAGGGCTTACAGATACGCAGTATTTT.

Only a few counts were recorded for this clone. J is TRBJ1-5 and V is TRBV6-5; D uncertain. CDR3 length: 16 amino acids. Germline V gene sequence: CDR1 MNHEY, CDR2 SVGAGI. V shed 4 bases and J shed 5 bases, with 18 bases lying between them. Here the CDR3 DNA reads TGTGCCAGCAGTTCGGCCTTCGGGAGGTTTGATCAGCCCCAGCATTTT. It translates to CASSSAFGRFDQPQHF.

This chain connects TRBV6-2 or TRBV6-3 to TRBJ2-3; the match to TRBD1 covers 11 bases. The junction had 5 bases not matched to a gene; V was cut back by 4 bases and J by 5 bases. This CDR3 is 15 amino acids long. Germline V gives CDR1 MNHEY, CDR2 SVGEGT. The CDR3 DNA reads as TGTGCCAGCAGTTCCTGGACAGGGGGCAAAGATACGCAGTATTTT. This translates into CASSSWTGGKDTQYF.

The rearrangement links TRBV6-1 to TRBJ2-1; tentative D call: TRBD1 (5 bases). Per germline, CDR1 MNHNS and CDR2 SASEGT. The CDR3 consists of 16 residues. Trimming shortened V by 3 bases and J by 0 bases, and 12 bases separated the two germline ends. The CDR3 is CASSEGQGSSYNEQFF. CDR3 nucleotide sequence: TGTGCCAGCAGTGAGGGGCAGGGTTCCTCCTACAATGAGCAGTTCTTC.

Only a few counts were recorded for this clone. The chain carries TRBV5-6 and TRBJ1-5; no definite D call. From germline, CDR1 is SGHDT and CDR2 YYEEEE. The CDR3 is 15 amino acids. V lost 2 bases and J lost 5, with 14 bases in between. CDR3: CASSLRSGLYQPQHF. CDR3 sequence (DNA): TGTGCCAGCAGCTTACGTTCGGGGTTATATCAGCCCCAGCATTTT.

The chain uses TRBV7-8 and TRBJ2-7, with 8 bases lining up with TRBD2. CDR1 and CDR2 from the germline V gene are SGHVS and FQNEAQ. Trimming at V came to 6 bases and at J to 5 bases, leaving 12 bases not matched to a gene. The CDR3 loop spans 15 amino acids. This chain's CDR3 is CASRGSSGLEHEQYF. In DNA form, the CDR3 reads TGTGCCAGCAGGGGGTCTAGCGGGTTAGAGCACGAGCAGTACTTC.

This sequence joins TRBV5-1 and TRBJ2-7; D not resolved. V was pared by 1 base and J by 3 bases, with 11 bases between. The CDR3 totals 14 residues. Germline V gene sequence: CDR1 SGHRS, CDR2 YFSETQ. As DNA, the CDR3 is TGCGCCAGCAGCTTGAGGCCACAGAACTACGAGCAGTACTTC. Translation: CASSLRPQNYEQYF.

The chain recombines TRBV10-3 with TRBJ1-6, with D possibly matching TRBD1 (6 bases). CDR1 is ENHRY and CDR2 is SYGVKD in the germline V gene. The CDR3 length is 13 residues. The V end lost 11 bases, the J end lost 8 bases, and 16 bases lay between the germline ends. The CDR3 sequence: CAVQQGLDSPLHF. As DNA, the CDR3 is TGTGCCGTTCAACAGGGTCTGGATTCACCCCTCCACTTT.

CDR3 residues: CSVESEGGDEQYF. Written as DNA, the CDR3 is TGCAGCGTTGAATCGGAGGGAGGTGACGAGCAGTACTTC. The V and J genes are TRBV29-1 and TRBJ2-7, with D perhaps TRBD2 (6 bases). Trimming stripped 2 bases from V and 5 bases from J, with 13 bases between. Germline V gene sequence: CDR1 SQVTM, CDR2 ANQGSEA. The CDR3 has 13 residues.

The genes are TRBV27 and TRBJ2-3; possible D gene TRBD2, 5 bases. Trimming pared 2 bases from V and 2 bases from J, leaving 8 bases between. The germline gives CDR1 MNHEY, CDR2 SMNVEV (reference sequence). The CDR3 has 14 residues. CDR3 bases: TGTGCCAGCAGTTTAAGCGGTTACACAGATACGCAGTATTTT. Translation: CASSLSGYTDTQYF.

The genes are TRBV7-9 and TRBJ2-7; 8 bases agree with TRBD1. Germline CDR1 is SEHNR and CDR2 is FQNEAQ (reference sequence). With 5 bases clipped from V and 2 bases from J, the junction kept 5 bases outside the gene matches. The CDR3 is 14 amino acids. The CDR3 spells CASSPSTGAYEQYF. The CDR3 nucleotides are TGTGCCAGCAGCCCCTCGACAGGGGCCTACGAGCAGTACTTC.